These 25 T cell receptor beta chains originate from one sample sequenced in a study of blood T cell repertoires in COVID-19. TCRdb's copy holds only in-frame clones and misses some; the assay was immunoSEQ multiplex PCR. The sample holds about 200,000 clones, about 84% seen once. Sequencing was performed on PBMCs or T cells enriched from blood (not recorded which). These receptors were collected from a woman between 40 and 50 years old with acute COVID-19.

The DNA for the CDR3 is TGTGCCAGCAGCTACGGGACAGGGATCAACTATGGCTACACCTTC. This sequence encodes CASSYGTGINYGYTF. The J gene is TRBJ1-2, the V gene TRBV7-9, with 9 positions matching TRBD1. This CDR3 region has 15 residues. The J segment lost 2 bases and the V segment lost 4 bases, leaving 5 bases of the junction unmatched. Per germline, CDR1 SEHNR and CDR2 FQNEAQ (reference sequence).

The chain uses TRBV6-4 and TRBJ2-3, with a possible D match to TRBD2 (7 bases). Deletions cut 0 bases from V and 4 bases from J, with 8 bases between. CDR1 MRHNA and CDR2 SNTAGT come from the germline V gene. This CDR3 is 14 amino acids long. CDR3 bases: TGTGCCAGCAGTGACTCGGGGGGGCCAGATACGCAGTATTTT. Translating it yields CASSDSGGPDTQYF.

The chain employs TRBV18 and TRBJ2-2; 8 bases are shared with TRBD1. The CDR3 has 20 amino acids. Germline values: CDR1 KGHSH, CDR2 LQKENI. Trimming took 0 bases from V and 5 from J; bases not matched to a gene: 17. The CDR3 DNA reads TGTGCCAGCTCACCACCGCGGCAGGGGGCCTTACACACTCCTACCGGGGAGCTGTTTTTT. Amino acids: CASSPPRQGALHTPTGELFF.

The V call is TRBV14, the J call TRBJ2-3; 8 bases line up with TRBD2. CDR3 length: 18 amino acids. Looked up from germline, CDR1 is SGHDN and CDR2 is FVKESK. The J segment lost 5 bases and the V segment lost 0 bases, leaving 13 bases of the junction unmatched. CDR3 region: CASSQEGLGLAPLDTQYF. In DNA form, the CDR3 reads TGTGCCAGCAGCCAAGAGGGCCTCGGACTAGCCCCTTTAGATACGCAGTATTTT.

V and J are TRBV28 and TRBJ1-2; 7 bases agree with TRBD1. The CDR3 sequence is 15 residues long. V shed 6 bases and J 1 base; nucleotides not matched to a gene: 8. Germline V gene lookup returns CDR1 MDHEN and CDR2 SYDVKM. The CDR3 DNA is TGTGCCAGCAGGGTGGGACAGATTTTTAACTATGGCTACACCTTC. It specifies CASRVGQIFNYGYTF.

A few counts support this clone. The rearrangement joins TRBV27 to TRBJ1-4; D ambiguous. The V gene lost 0 bases and the J gene lost 4 bases, with 12 bases spanning the gap. CDR3 length equals 16 residues. Germline V gene data show CDR1 as MNHEY and CDR2 as SMNVEV (reference sequence). The chain's CDR3 is CASSLSRARHNEKLFF. The CDR3 DNA reads as TGTGCCAGCAGTTTATCTCGAGCCCGTCATAATGAAAAACTGTTTTTT.

V usage is TRBV13 and J usage is TRBJ2-7; 7 bases are a match to TRBD1. After removal of 4 bases from V and 6 bases from J, the junction contained 6 bases not matched to a gene. Germline loops: CDR1 PRHDT, CDR2 FYEKMQ (reference sequence). The CDR3 runs to 13 residues. The CDR3 region has the DNA TGTGCCAGCAGCTCGACAGGGCTCGGCGAGCAGTACTTC. This codes for CASSSTGLGEQYF.

The rearrangement joins TRBV2 to TRBJ2-3; D is unresolved. Germline V gene data show CDR1 as SNHLY and CDR2 as FYNNEI. V was shortened by 7 bases and J by 2 bases, with 13 bases between the two germline ends. This CDR3 is 14 amino acids long. The CDR3 is CASMVAVNTDTQYF. The CDR3 bases are TGTGCCAGCATGGTGGCGGTGAACACAGATACGCAGTATTTT.

The V gene is TRBV3-1 (or the pseudogene TRBV3-2), the J gene TRBJ1-1; D call uncertain. The V end lost 4 bases, the J end lost 8 bases, and 11 bases lay between the germline ends. The CDR3 sequence is 12 residues long. Germline V gene sequence: CDR1 LGHDT, CDR2 YNNKEL (reference sequence). The CDR3 nucleotides are TGTGCCAGCAGCCGGCGTGGGGAGGAAGCTTTCTTT. This encodes CASSRRGEEAFF.

The chain has TRBV24-1 and TRBJ1-5; D may be TRBD1 (5 bases). The CDR3 contains 14 residues. Per germline, CDR1 KGHDR and CDR2 SFDVKD. V dropped 4 bases and J dropped 6 bases, with 12 bases sitting between them. CDR3 sequence reads: CATSDRFQGQPQHF. CDR3 nucleotides: TGTGCCACCAGTGACCGTTTTCAGGGTCAGCCCCAGCATTTT.

A word on this clone: Given a much more abundant clone one base away, this may be a read error. The chain recombines TRBV12-3 or TRBV12-4 with TRBJ1-1, with a weak D call TRBD1 (5 bases). This CDR3 is 13 amino acids long. V dropped 4 bases and J dropped 1 base, with 7 bases sitting between them. CDR3 region: CASSSTENTEAFF. CDR3 nucleotides: TGTGCCAGCAGTTCGACAGAGAACACTGAAGCTTTCTTT.

This clone came up a few times. This rearrangement joins TRBV11-2 to TRBJ2-1; 10 bases agree with TRBD2. Germline V gene data show CDR1 as SGHAT and CDR2 as FQNNGV. This CDR3 is built from 16 residues. The trim removed 0 bases at V and 11 bases at J, leaving 10 bases unmatched. CDR3 DNA: TGTGCCAGCAGCTTAGAGGCTAGCGGGAGATTGGCCAAGCAGTTCTTC. Amino acids: CASSLEASGRLAKQFF.

The chain combines TRBV27 with TRBJ2-1, with 11 bases matching TRBD2. Looked up from germline, CDR1 is MNHEY and CDR2 is SMNVEV (reference sequence). Trimming removed 9 bases from V and 0 bases from J; junction bases left unmatched: 10. The CDR3 consists of 17 residues. In DNA form, the CDR3 reads TGTGCCAGGCTGGGAGCTAGCGGGGGGATCTCCTACAATGAGCAGTTCTTC. Amino acids: CARLGASGGISYNEQFF.

The chain couples TRBV11-2 to TRBJ1-1; a weak D match, TRBD1 (6 bases). The germline V gene encodes CDR1 SGHAT and CDR2 FQNNGV. The CDR3 contains 13 residues. V shed 6 bases and J shed 5 bases, with 13 bases lying between them. Here the CDR3 DNA reads TGTGCCAGCAGAAAGACCGGACAGACTGAAGCTTTCTTT. Amino acid sequence: CASRKTGQTEAFF.

The CDR3 loop is CSVESVGAGAGGQPQHF. In nucleotides, the CDR3 is TGCAGCGTTGAATCAGTTGGAGCAGGGGCGGGTGGCCAGCCCCAGCATTTT. J is TRBJ1-5 and V is TRBV29-1; tentatively, D is TRBD1 (6 bases). Germline CDR1 is SQVTM and CDR2 is ANQGSEA. V was trimmed by 2 bases and J by 7 bases, leaving 24 bases between them. CDR3 length: 17 residues.

CDR3 in amino acids: CASSPTARQGASQPQHF. As DNA, the CDR3 is TGTGCCAGCTCACCCACGGCCCGACAGGGGGCAAGTCAGCCCCAGCATTTT. The chain carries TRBV18 and TRBJ1-5, with 10 positions matching TRBD1. From germline, CDR1 is KGHSH and CDR2 LQKENI. The V and J ends lost 3 bases and 6 bases, in that order; junction bases with no gene match: 11. CDR3 size: 17 residues.

This clone has just one count. This sequence joins TRBV5-5 and TRBJ1-2, with 7 bases lining up with TRBD1. The CDR3 has 16 residues. The ends lost 3 bases at V and 4 bases at J; junction bases unmatched: 12. Germline V gene sequence: CDR1 SGHKS, CDR2 YYEKEE (reference sequence). The CDR3 nucleotides are TGTGCCAGCAGCTCTACGAGTCTCAACAGGGGCTATGGCTACACCTTC. Amino acid sequence: CASSSTSLNRGYGYTF.

The chain carries TRBV5-6 and TRBJ2-5; perhaps TRBD2 as D (6 bases). V lost 3 bases and J lost 5, with 14 bases in between. CDR3 size: 14 residues. In germline, CDR1 is SGHDT, CDR2 YYEEEE. CDR3 in DNA: TGTGCCAGCAGCTCTATGATGGGGAGGGAGACCCAGTACTTC. Protein sequence: CASSSMMGRETQYF. The whole variable domain, remainder taken from reference TRBV5-6 and TRBJ2-5, is DAGVTQSPTHLIKTRGQQVTLRCSPKSGHDTVSWYQQALGQGPQFIFQYYEEEERQRGNFPDRFSGHQFPNYSSELNVNALLLGDSALYLCASSSMMGRETQYFGPGTRLLVL.

This chain connects TRBV19 to TRBJ2-7, with TRBD2 as a possible D gene (5 bases). Germline V gives CDR1 LNHDA, CDR2 SQIVND (reference sequence). This CDR3 is built from 13 residues. V was clipped by 4 bases and J by 3 bases, with 10 bases between them. CDR3 region: CASSSGRGYEQYF. The CDR3 region has the DNA TGTGCCAGTAGTAGCGGACGGGGCTACGAGCAGTACTTC.

The V call is TRBV5-1, the J call TRBJ2-6, with D possibly matching TRBD1 (5 bases). Trimming pared 1 base from V and 2 bases from J, leaving 10 bases between. Germline V gene lookup returns CDR1 SGHRS and CDR2 YFSETQ. This CDR3 is 16 amino acids long. The CDR3 DNA sequence: TGCGCCAGCAGCTTGTTCGGCAGGGCTGGGGCCAACGTCCTGACTTTC. Translated, it gives CASSLFGRAGANVLTF.

The chain is built from TRBV7-8 and TRBJ2-2; possible D gene TRBD1, 5 bases. In germline, CDR1 is SGHVS, CDR2 FQNEAQ. Between the trimmed V and J ends, which lost 4 bases and 0 bases, there was a span of 15 bases. The CDR3 covers 17 residues. The CDR3 region is CASSWPRQTANTGELFF. CDR3 bases: TGTGCCAGCAGCTGGCCTCGGCAGACAGCGAACACCGGGGAGCTGTTTTTT.

The CDR3 DNA reads TGTGCCAGCAGAAGGCCTCACAGGGAGACTGAAGCTTTCTTT. As protein: CASRRPHRETEAFF. This chain uses TRBV6-5 with TRBJ1-1; weak D call: TRBD1 (6 bases). The germline V gene has CDR1 MNHEY and CDR2 SVGAGI. The CDR3 runs to 14 residues. With 6 bases removed from V and 5 bases from J, the gap between germline ends came to 16 bases.

The rearrangement uses TRBV9 and TRBJ2-7, with 8 bases fitting TRBD1. The trim removed 3 bases at V and 6 bases at J, leaving 5 bases unmatched. This CDR3 comprises 13 residues. Germline V gives CDR1 SGDLS, CDR2 YYNGEE. CDR3: CASSDRGTGEQYF. For the CDR3, the DNA is TGTGCCAGCAGCGACAGGGGGACGGGCGAGCAGTACTTC.

The V gene is TRBV5-1, the J gene TRBJ2-2; the match to TRBD1 covers 9 bases. The CDR3 is made up of 17 amino acids. Germline loops: CDR1 SGHRS, CDR2 YFSETQ. V lost 4 bases to trimming and J lost 6 bases; unmatched junction nucleotides: 13. This chain's CDR3 is CASSPRAGQGVAGELFF. CDR3 bases: TGCGCCAGCAGCCCCAGGGCGGGACAGGGCGTCGCCGGGGAGCTGTTTTTT.

This clone was seen a few times. Here the CDR3 reads CASSPHEANTEAFF. CDR3 nucleotides: TGTGCCAGCAGCCCCCACGAGGCGAACACTGAAGCTTTCTTT. V is TRBV7-8 and J is TRBJ1-1; no definite D call. Trimming took 5 bases from V and 1 from J, leaving 11 bases between them. Germline V CDR1 and CDR2: SGHVS, FQNEAQ. The CDR3 runs to 14 residues.